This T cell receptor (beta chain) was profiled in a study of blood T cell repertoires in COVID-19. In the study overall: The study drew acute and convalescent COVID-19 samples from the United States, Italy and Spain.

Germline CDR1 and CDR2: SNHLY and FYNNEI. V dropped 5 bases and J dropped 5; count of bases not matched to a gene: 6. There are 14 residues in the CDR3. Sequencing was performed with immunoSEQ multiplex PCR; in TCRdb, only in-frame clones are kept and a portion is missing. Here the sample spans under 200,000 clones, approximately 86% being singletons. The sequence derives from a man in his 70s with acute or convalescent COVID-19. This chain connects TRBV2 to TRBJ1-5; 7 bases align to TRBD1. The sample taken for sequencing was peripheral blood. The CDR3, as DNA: TGTGCCAGCAGTCCACAGGGGAGAGATCAGCCCCAGCATTTT. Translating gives CASSPQGRDQPQHF.